This entry features one T cell receptor beta chain sequence. Its antigen is not identified. Study observations and caveats: Greatest tumor Treg TCR overlap was with tumor naive CD4+ cells.

Purified naive CD4+ T cells were depleted of CD25+ Tregs. After constant-region reverse-primer amplification, full-length variable regions underwent semi-nested PCR with Nested Universal Primer A. TCRdb analysed the 5' RACE reads with MiXCR anew, one entry per CDR3 protein. The sample lists tens of thousands of distinct CDR3 sequences, roughly 33% occurring once. Germline loops: CDR1 SGDLS, CDR2 YYNGEE. The junction had 8 bases not matched to a gene; V was cut back by 1 base and J by 8 bases. This CDR3 spans 15 amino acids. Sequences were obtained from tumor-infiltrating naive CD4+ T cells sorted from the breast tumor. The subset is: naive CD4+ T cells, CD4+CD45RA+CD25-. The chain couples TRBV9 to TRBJ2-1; 8 nucleotides agree with TRBD2. This TCR derives from a female donor with breast cancer. CDR3 sequence (DNA): TGTGCCAGCAGCGTAACCAGCGGGAGTGGATATGAGCAGTTCTTC. Translated: CASSVTSGSGYEQFF.